Below are 24 T cell receptor beta chains sequenced from a single sample in a study of cytomegalovirus exposure and HLA in healthy donors. This PCR relied on a set of 60 Vbeta primers and 13 Jbeta primers. Here immunoSEQ multiplex PCR was the method, and the copy in TCRdb shows in-frame clones only, minus some. The table has around 200,000 clones, approximately 82% seen once; the top ten hold approximately 10%. The sample comprised PBMCs. The receptors derive from a woman aged 50 to 60 in good health and CMV-seropositive.

This clone has just one count. This chain uses TRBV19 with TRBJ1-1, with D perhaps matching TRBD1 (6 bases). V was shortened by 5 bases and J by 6 bases, with 19 bases between the two germline ends. From germline, CDR1 is LNHDA and CDR2 SQIVND (reference sequence). The CDR3 has 15 amino acids. The CDR3 spells CASSLDPQGRSEAFF. CDR3 bases: TGTGCCAGTAGTTTGGACCCCCAGGGGAGATCTGAAGCTTTCTTT.

The gene calls are TRBV19 and TRBJ1-6, with 7 bases identical to TRBD1. Trimming removed 7 bases from V and 7 bases from J; junction bases left unmatched: 13. This CDR3 is built from 16 residues. From germline, CDR1 is LNHDA and CDR2 SQIVND (reference sequence). The CDR3 region is CASTYSTGRGNSPLHF. CDR3 coding DNA: TGTGCCAGTACCTACTCGACAGGGCGAGGCAATTCACCCCTCCACTTT.

The J gene is TRBJ1-2, the V gene TRBV25-1; D is possibly TRBD1 (5 bases). This CDR3 is 15 amino acids long. The germline CDR1 and CDR2 sequences are MGHDK and SYGVNS. With 3 bases removed from V and 7 bases from J, the gap between germline ends came to 18 bases. The chain's CDR3 is CASSDPLGGVTGYTF. In DNA, the CDR3 is TGTGCCAGCAGTGATCCTTTGGGGGGGGTGACTGGCTACACCTTC.

Here the CDR3 reads CASSGQGRVGANVLTF. CDR3 sequence (DNA): TGCGCCAGCAGCGGACAGGGAAGGGTCGGGGCCAACGTCCTGACTTTC. This chain joins TRBV5-1 and TRBJ2-6; 8 bases are shared with TRBD1. The junction had 7 bases not matched to a gene; V was cut back by 4 bases and J by 4 bases. Looked up from germline, CDR1 is SGHRS and CDR2 is YFSETQ. CDR3 length: 16 residues.

This chain uses TRBV28 with TRBJ1-1; 8 nucleotides agree with TRBD1. The CDR3 contains 14 residues. The V segment lost 6 bases and the J segment 6 bases; nucleotides outside the gene matches: 9. Germline-derived CDR1 and CDR2 are MDHEN and SYDVKM. CDR3 residues: CASRTDRVRAEAFF. The CDR3 DNA sequence: TGTGCCAGCAGGACGGACAGGGTGCGCGCTGAAGCTTTCTTT. Full variable domain (rest looked up from reference TRBV28 and TRBJ1-1): DVKVTQSSRYLVKRTGEKVFLECVQDMDHENMFWYRQDPGLGLRLIYFSYDVKMKEKGDIPEGYSVSREKKERFSLILESASTNQTSMYLCASRTDRVRAEAFFGQGTRLTVV.

This clone has only one observation. The chain uses TRBV28 and TRBJ1-5; D gene ambiguous. In germline, CDR1 is MDHEN, CDR2 SYDVKM. Trimming pared 2 bases from V and 5 bases from J, leaving 4 bases between. The CDR3 is made up of 12 amino acids. The CDR3 DNA sequence: TGTGCCAGCAGTTTACGGGATCAGCCCCAGCATTTT. Its protein is CASSLRDQPQHF.

This chain links TRBV28 with TRBJ1-2, with a weak D call TRBD1 (6 bases). Looked up from germline, CDR1 is MDHEN and CDR2 is SYDVKM. V shed 3 bases and J shed 8 bases, with 16 bases lying between them. The CDR3 consists of 14 residues. The CDR3 reads CASSLRQRGFGYTF. CDR3 bases: TGTGCCAGCAGTTTGAGGCAGAGGGGGTTCGGCTACACCTTC.

This chain uses TRBV5-1 with TRBJ2-7, with a possible D match to TRBD2 (7 bases). The CDR3 contains 16 residues. CDR1 and CDR2 from the germline V gene are SGHRS and YFSETQ. Trimming removed 0 bases from V and 2 bases from J, with 15 bases in between. The CDR3 DNA reads TGCGCCAGCAGCTTGGAGGGCGGGGGCCCAGCCTACGAGCAGTACTTC. It specifies CASSLEGGGPAYEQYF.

This clone was counted only a few times. The chain combines TRBV27 with TRBJ1-2, with 9 bases aligning to TRBD1. CDR3 size: 15 residues. V trimming: 4 bases; J trimming: 2 bases; junction bases outside the gene matches: 5. Germline V gene lookup returns CDR1 MNHEY and CDR2 SMNVEV (reference sequence). The CDR3 protein is CASSSGQGSNYGYTF. Here the CDR3 DNA reads TGTGCCAGCAGTTCGGGACAGGGATCGAACTATGGCTACACCTTC.

This chain links TRBV5-1 with TRBJ2-2; D gene unclear. The germline V and J ends were trimmed by 1 base and 4 bases, with 11 bases remaining between them. The V gene's germline CDR1 is SGHRS and CDR2 YFSETQ. This CDR3 is 15 amino acids long. The CDR3 region has the DNA TGCGCCAGCAGCTTGAGGCAGAGGCTCACCGGGGAGCTGTTTTTT. Its protein is CASSLRQRLTGELFF.

V and J are TRBV6-5 and TRBJ1-3, with no clear D. The ends were cut back, 0 bases at V and 0 bases at J, with 9 bases in the middle. This CDR3 is 16 amino acids long. Germline values: CDR1 MNHEY, CDR2 SVGAGI. The CDR3 nucleotides are TGTGCCAGCAGTTACTCGAAATCGGGCTCTGGAAACACCATATATTTT. Translation: CASSYSKSGSGNTIYF.

The genes are TRBV15 and TRBJ2-1, with 11 nucleotides matching TRBD2. The CDR3 sequence is 15 residues long. CDR1 and CDR2 (germline): LNHNV, YYDKDF (reference sequence). V was clipped by 6 bases and J by 7 bases; unmatched bases: 8. The CDR3 reads CATSVTSGAANEQFF. The DNA of the CDR3 is TGTGCCACCAGTGTGACTAGCGGGGCAGCTAATGAGCAGTTCTTC. The variable domain in full, completed from reference TRBV15 and TRBJ2-1, reads DAMVIQNPRYQVTQFGKPVTLSCSQTLNHNVMYWYQQKSSQAPKLLFHYYDKDFNNEADTPDNFQSRRPNTSFCFLDIRSPGLGDTAMYLCATSVTSGAANEQFFGPGTRLTVL.

The chain combines TRBV5-6 with TRBJ1-5; D is unclear. The CDR3 covers 13 residues. Germline assignment: CDR1 SGHDT and CDR2 YYEEEE. The V and J ends lost 3 bases and 7 bases respectively, with 11 bases between them. CDR3 sequence (DNA): TGTGCCAGCAGCTATCTTGGCGGGCAGCCCCAGCATTTT. The encoded protein is CASSYLGGQPQHF.

The genes are TRBV16 and TRBJ1-2, with TRBD1 matching 7 bases. The CDR3 consists of 13 residues. J gave up 4 bases and V 4 bases, and 3 bases lay outside the gene matches. CDR1 is KGHSY, CDR2 FQNENV, per germline. The CDR3 sequence: CASSRQGGYGYTF. In DNA form, the CDR3 reads TGTGCCAGCAGCCGACAGGGTGGCTATGGCTACACCTTC.

CDR3 sequence (DNA): TGCGCCAGCAGCTTGCTTGGCGGGGGCGCAACAGATACGCAGTATTTT. The encoded protein is CASSLLGGGATDTQYF. The chain joins TRBV5-1 to TRBJ2-3; the D gene is possibly TRBD2 (7 bases). The germline CDR1 and CDR2 sequences are SGHRS and YFSETQ. This CDR3 is 16 amino acids long. V lost 1 base, J lost 3 bases, and 15 bases lay in between.

The chain employs TRBV29-1 and TRBJ1-1; 9 nucleotides line up with TRBD1. V trimming: 3 bases; J trimming: 4 bases; junction bases outside the gene matches: 15. CDR1 and CDR2 (germline): SQVTM, ANQGSEA. CDR3 size: 17 residues. The CDR3 region has the DNA TGCAGCGTTGACGCCCAAGAGGACAGGGGCGCGGCCACTGAAGCTTTCTTT. This codes for CSVDAQEDRGAATEAFF.

This chain uses TRBV11-2 with TRBJ2-7, with D possibly being TRBD2 (5 bases). The CDR3 contains 15 residues. Germline CDR1 is SGHAT and CDR2 is FQNNGV. V gave up 5 bases and J gave up 7 bases, with 21 bases separating them. CDR3 in DNA: TGTGCCAGCAGCCCGGTAAGCCGGGGTTCGGGAGAGCAGTACTTC. The encoded protein is CASSPVSRGSGEQYF.

The J gene is TRBJ1-1, the V gene TRBV6-5; D unclear. This CDR3 region has 14 residues. V lost 4 bases and J lost 1, with 10 bases in between. The germline V gene has CDR1 MNHEY and CDR2 SVGAGI. The CDR3 region is CASSSSLRNTEAFF. In nucleotides, the CDR3 is TGTGCCAGCAGTTCCTCTCTCCGGAACACTGAAGCTTTCTTT.

V is TRBV28 and J is TRBJ1-4; D is perhaps TRBD1 (6 bases). V was clipped by 11 bases and J by 7 bases, with 23 bases between them. Germline CDR1 and CDR2: MDHEN and SYDVKM. The CDR3 consists of 15 residues. Written as DNA, the CDR3 is TGTGCCGCAAATTCCCCAGGGGCTAGTGGTGAAAAACTGTTTTTT. Translation gives CAANSPGASGEKLFF.

The gene calls are TRBV7-6 and TRBJ1-5; TRBD1 matches at 8 bases. Losses at the gene ends were 1 base for V and 5 bases for J; bases not matched to a gene: 7. Looked up from germline, CDR1 is SGHVS and CDR2 is FNYEAQ. This CDR3 region has 16 residues. CDR3 protein: CASSLGTGKMYQPQHF. The CDR3 DNA follows: TGTGCCAGCAGCTTAGGGACAGGGAAGATGTATCAGCCCCAGCATTTT.

This clone was seen only a few times. The V call is TRBV2, the J call TRBJ1-1; maybe TRBD1 (5 bases). Deletions cut 0 bases from V and 5 bases from J, with 10 bases between. The germline V gene has CDR1 SNHLY and CDR2 FYNNEI. The CDR3 has 14 amino acids. CDR3 protein: CASSEADTQTEAFF. The CDR3 coding sequence is TGTGCCAGCAGTGAAGCGGACACCCAAACTGAAGCTTTCTTT. Full variable domain (missing parts from reference TRBV2 and TRBJ1-1): EPEVTQTPSHQVTQMGQEVILRCVPISNHLYFYWYRQILGQKVEFLVSFYNNEISEKSEIFDDQFSVERPDGSNFTLKIRSTKLEDSAMYFCASSEADTQTEAFFGQGTRLTVV.

V usage is TRBV28 and J usage is TRBJ1-1; D is unresolved. V was shortened by 1 base and J by 6 bases, with 6 bases between the two germline ends. The CDR3 sequence is 12 residues long. CDR1 and CDR2 (germline): MDHEN, SYDVKM. The CDR3 DNA sequence: TGTGCCAGCAGTTTATACGGTGCTGAAGCTTTCTTT. It codes for CASSLYGAEAFF.

The chain has TRBV6-1 and TRBJ1-5; D is possibly TRBD1 (6 bases). V was trimmed by 2 bases and J by 7 bases, leaving 18 bases between them. Per the germline V gene, CDR1 is MNHNS and CDR2 is SASEGT. This CDR3 is built from 16 residues. CDR3 nucleotide sequence: TGTGCCAGCAGTGAAAGGGAGGGGGGGCCCAGGCAGCCCCAGCATTTT. This sequence encodes CASSEREGGPRQPQHF.

The chain employs TRBV7-3 and TRBJ2-1, with 7 bases that match TRBD1. Trimming cost V 5 bases and J 4 bases; bases outside gene matches: 8. CDR3 length: 15 amino acids. Looked up from germline, CDR1 is SGHTA and CDR2 is FQGTGA. The CDR3 nucleotides are TGTGCCAGCAGCCCGGCCCAGGGGGTATACAATGAGCAGTTCTTC. This codes for CASSPAQGVYNEQFF.